The rows below give T cell receptor beta chains drawn from one sample of a study of OX40 agonist ivuxolimab in advanced cancers. Profiled with immunoSEQ multiplex PCR; TCRdb holds only in-frame clones, not every one. The repertoire holds roughly 92,000 clones, about four fifths seen once, with 4.5% to 5.5% in the top ten. The material sequenced was CD4+ or CD8+ T cells sorted from blood, taken in a trial of the OX40 agonist ivuxolimab. Receptor source: an adult with an advanced solid tumor such as melanoma, head and neck, liver or kidney cancer. CDR3s include the opening cysteine and the closing phenylalanine or tryptophan.

j_gene | v_gene | CDR3aa
TRBJ1-4 | TRBV9 | CASSVGASLGNEKLFF
TRBJ2-3 | TRBV11-1 | CASTTRLAGNADTQYF
TRBJ2-1 | TRBV9 | CASSPGLVYNEQFF
TRBJ2-7 | TRBV4-3 | CASSQDLGQQAFYEQYF
TRBJ2-3 | TRBV2 | CASSERRYRDRTDTQYF
TRBJ1-1 | TRBV6-6 | CASSSTSTRGTEAFF
TRBJ1-2 | TRBV7-9 | CASSHRAYGYTF
TRBJ2-3 | TRBV27 | CASSLAGVTDTQYF
TRBJ1-5 | TRBV11-2 | CASSSVRGNQPQHF
TRBJ1-1 | TRBV4-2 | CASSQGTGGLQNTEAFF
TRBJ1-1 | TRBV29-1 | CSAGQGRTEAFF